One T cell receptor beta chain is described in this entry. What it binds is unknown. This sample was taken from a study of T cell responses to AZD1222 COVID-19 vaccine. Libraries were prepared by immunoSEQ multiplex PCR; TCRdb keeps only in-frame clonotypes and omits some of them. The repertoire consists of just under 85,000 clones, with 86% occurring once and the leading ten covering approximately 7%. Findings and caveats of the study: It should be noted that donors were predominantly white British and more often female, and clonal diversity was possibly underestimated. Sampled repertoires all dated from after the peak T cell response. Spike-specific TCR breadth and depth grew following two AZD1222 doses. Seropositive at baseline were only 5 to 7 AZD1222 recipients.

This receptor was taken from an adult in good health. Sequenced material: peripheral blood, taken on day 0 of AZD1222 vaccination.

The CDR3 loop reads CASSISPGGYGYTF. CDR3 bases: TGTGCCAGTAGTATCTCGCCAGGGGGCTATGGCTACACCTTC. The chain joins TRBV19 to TRBJ1-2; 7 bases are a match to TRBD1. V gave up 3 bases and J gave up 4 bases; unmatched junction bases: 5. This CDR3 spans 14 amino acids. Germline CDR1 reads LNHDA; CDR2 reads SQIVND (reference sequence).